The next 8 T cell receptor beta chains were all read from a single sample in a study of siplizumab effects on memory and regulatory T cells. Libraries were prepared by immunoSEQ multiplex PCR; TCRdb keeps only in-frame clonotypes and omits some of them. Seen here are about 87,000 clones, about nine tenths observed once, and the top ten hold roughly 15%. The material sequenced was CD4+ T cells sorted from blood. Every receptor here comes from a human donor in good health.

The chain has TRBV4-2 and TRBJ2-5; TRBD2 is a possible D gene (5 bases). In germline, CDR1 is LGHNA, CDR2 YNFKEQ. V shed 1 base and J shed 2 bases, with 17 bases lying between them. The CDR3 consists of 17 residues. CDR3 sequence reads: CASSQALRGGNQETQYF. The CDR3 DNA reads TGTGCCAGCAGCCAAGCTCTCCGGGGTGGGAATCAAGAGACCCAGTACTTC.

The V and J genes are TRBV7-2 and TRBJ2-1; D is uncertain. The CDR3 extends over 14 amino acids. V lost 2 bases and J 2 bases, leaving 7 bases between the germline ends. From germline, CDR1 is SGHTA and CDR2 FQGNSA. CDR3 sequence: CASSLLGTYNEQFF. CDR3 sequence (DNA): TGTGCCAGCAGCTTACTAGGGACCTACAATGAGCAGTTCTTC.

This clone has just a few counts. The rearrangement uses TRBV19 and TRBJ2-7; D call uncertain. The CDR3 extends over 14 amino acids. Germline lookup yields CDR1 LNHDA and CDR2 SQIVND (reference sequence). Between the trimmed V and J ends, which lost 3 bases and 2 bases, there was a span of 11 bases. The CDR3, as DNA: TGTGCCAGTAGTATGGTTTCTGGGCCCTACGAGCAGTACTTC. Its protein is CASSMVSGPYEQYF.

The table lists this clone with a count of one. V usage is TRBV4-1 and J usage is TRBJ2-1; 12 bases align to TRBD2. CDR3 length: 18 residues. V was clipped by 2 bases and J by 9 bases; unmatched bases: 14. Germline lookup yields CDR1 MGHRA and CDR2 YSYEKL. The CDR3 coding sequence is TGCGCCAGCAGCCAACCACTCCGACTAGCGGGAGCGACGGTTGAGCAGTTCTTC. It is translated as CASSQPLRLAGATVEQFF.

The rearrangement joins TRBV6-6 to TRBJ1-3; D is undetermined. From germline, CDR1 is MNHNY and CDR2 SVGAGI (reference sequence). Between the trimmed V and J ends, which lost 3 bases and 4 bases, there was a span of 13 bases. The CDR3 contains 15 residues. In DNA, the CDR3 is TGTGCCAGCAGTTATGAGTTTCACAAAGGAAACACCATATATTTT. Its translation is CASSYEFHKGNTIYF.

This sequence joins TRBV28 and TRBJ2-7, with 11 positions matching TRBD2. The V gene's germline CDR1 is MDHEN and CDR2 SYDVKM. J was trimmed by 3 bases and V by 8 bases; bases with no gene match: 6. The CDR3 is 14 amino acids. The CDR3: CASFSSGRYYEQYF. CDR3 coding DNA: TGTGCCAGCTTTTCTAGCGGGAGGTACTACGAGCAGTACTTC.

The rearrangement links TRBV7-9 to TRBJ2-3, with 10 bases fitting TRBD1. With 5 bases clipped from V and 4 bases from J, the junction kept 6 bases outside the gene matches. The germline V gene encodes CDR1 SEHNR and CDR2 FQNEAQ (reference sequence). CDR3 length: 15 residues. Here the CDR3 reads CASSQGQGMADTQYF. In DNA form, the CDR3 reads TGTGCCAGCAGCCAGGGACAGGGGATGGCAGATACGCAGTATTTT.

The CDR3 reads CASSLLHSNQPQHF. The DNA of the CDR3 is TGTGCCAGCAGTTTGCTGCATAGCAATCAGCCCCAGCATTTT. The chain links TRBV28 to TRBJ1-5, with D hard to call. Germline CDR1 is MDHEN and CDR2 is SYDVKM. The CDR3 has 14 residues. Trimming stripped 3 bases from V and 0 bases from J, with 6 bases between.